This T cell receptor beta chain was documented in a study of blood T cell repertoires in COVID-19. Study-wide background: Nucleic acid was either cDNA or gDNA, and it came from T cells, B-cell-depleted T cells, or PBMCs.

Cohorts were assigned according to the clinical history that participants reported. Profiled with immunoSEQ multiplex PCR; TCRdb holds only in-frame clones, not every one. The sample includes 300,000 to 350,000 clones, about 90% of them seen just once. This CDR3 spans 15 amino acids. V gave up 5 bases and J gave up 2 bases, with 13 bases separating them. CDR1 and CDR2 (germline): SGHAT, FQNNGV. The chain links TRBV11-2 to TRBJ1-3; D possibly corresponds to TRBD1 (6 bases). The clonotype originates from a woman in her twenties or thirties who had recovered from COVID-19. What was sequenced was PBMCs or T cells enriched from blood (not recorded which). Here the CDR3 DNA reads TGTGCCAGCAGCCCACCCGGGGGGCCTGGAAACACCATATATTTT. This translates into CASSPPGGPGNTIYF.